This is a list of T cell receptor beta chains from one sample in a study of identical twins. TCRdb reanalysed the 5' RACE reads using MiXCR and keeps one entry per CDR3 protein. The sample lists some 690,000 distinct CDR3 sequences, 21% occurring once. The same data also contributed to another study, on T cells expressing NK-cell markers.

The specimen sequenced was PBMCs. Source of these receptors: a woman between 18 and 30 years old in good health. Each CDR3 is given with its conserved first and last residue. Clone size is shown for a subset of rows, as once, few, many or a class of expanded clone.

CDR3: CATSDVNEQFF
V: TRBV24-1
size: many
J: TRBJ2-1

CDR3: CASSFTIAYNEQFF
V: TRBV5-1
size: few
J: TRBJ2-1

CDR3: CASSLQGLNTGELFF
V: TRBV7-6
size: NA
J: TRBJ2-2

CDR3: CSDKGTGGTEAFF
V: TRBV29-1
size: few
J: TRBJ1-1

CDR3: CASSLAEGYGYTF
V: TRBV5-1
size: many
J: TRBJ1-2

CDR3: CASSPNDRYGYTF
V: TRBV5-1
size: NA
J: TRBJ1-2

CDR3: CASSEVPGTDTQYF
V: TRBV10-2
size: few
J: TRBJ2-3

CDR3: CASSQDLPWETQYF
V: TRBV12-3/TRBV12-4
size: NA
J: TRBJ2-5

CDR3: CASSDRMGEDTQYF
V: TRBV2
size: few
J: TRBJ2-3

CDR3: CASSFAHSDYGYTF
V: TRBV5-5
size: few
J: TRBJ1-2

CDR3: CASSRGGTLSSYEQYF
V: TRBV5-4
size: many
J: TRBJ2-7

CDR3: CASSKNDRYYEQYF
V: TRBV25-1
size: NA
J: TRBJ2-7

CDR3: CASHKHRGNFKNTEAFF
V: TRBV27
size: NA
J: TRBJ1-1

CDR3: CASSSGLAGASSYNEQFF
V: TRBV19
size: NA
J: TRBJ2-1

CDR3: CSAGAGTRPDTQYF
V: TRBV20-1
size: NA
J: TRBJ2-3

CDR3: CASNRDRGPAFF
V: TRBV11-3
size: once
J: TRBJ1-1

CDR3: CASSSQLLGQGGTDTQYF
V: TRBV11-2
size: few
J: TRBJ2-3

CDR3: CSVERGGTTDTQYF
V: TRBV29-1
size: NA
J: TRBJ2-3

CDR3: CASSLPTGPNQPQHF
V: TRBV7-9
size: few
J: TRBJ1-5

CDR3: CASSLVQGSYEQYF
V: TRBV7-6
size: NA
J: TRBJ2-7

CDR3: CASSEGRVSYEQYF
V: TRBV2
size: few
J: TRBJ2-7

CDR3: CASSLWQTQETQYF
V: TRBV5-6
size: NA
J: TRBJ2-5

CDR3: CSAKKEVRDHEQYF
V: TRBV20-1
size: few
J: TRBJ2-7

CDR3: CASSLDRATYEQYF
V: TRBV5-1
size: many
J: TRBJ2-7

CDR3: CASSLRGTVYEQYF
V: TRBV27
size: NA
J: TRBJ2-7

CDR3: CASSQDYGTGGSPLHF
V: TRBV3-1
size: NA
J: TRBJ1-6

CDR3: CSAVTDSNQPQHF
V: TRBV20-1
size: NA
J: TRBJ1-5

CDR3: CASSWPETSGITGELFF
V: TRBV5-1
size: NA
J: TRBJ2-2

CDR3: CASSLARGIEQYF
V: TRBV12-3/TRBV12-4
size: many
J: TRBJ2-7

CDR3: CASTRAPTNSWYF
V: TRBV6-1
size: few
J: TRBJ2-7

CDR3: CASVLGGLGYTF
V: TRBV12-5
size: once
J: TRBJ1-2

CDR3: CATSRVVGNLYGYTF
V: TRBV15
size: many
J: TRBJ1-2

CDR3: CSVRQGRTEAFF
V: TRBV29-1
size: few
J: TRBJ1-1

CDR3: CASSPRVNEKLFF
V: TRBV5-1
size: NA
J: TRBJ1-4

CDR3: CASSPTGAYNSPLHF
V: TRBV3-1
size: NA
J: TRBJ1-6

CDR3: CASSPDGRQGTEAFF
V: TRBV18
size: NA
J: TRBJ1-1

CDR3: CASSATGPDTQYF
V: TRBV10-1
size: NA
J: TRBJ2-3

CDR3: CASSDWGRGNEQYF
V: TRBV25-1
size: once
J: TRBJ2-7

CDR3: CASRRSGTSGRGQYF
V: TRBV7-2
size: NA
J: TRBJ2-3

CDR3: CASSLNRDFHEQYF
V: TRBV7-2
size: NA
J: TRBJ2-7

CDR3: CASNSGSSADEQFF
V: TRBV5-1
size: few
J: TRBJ2-1

CDR3: CSARYNTEAFF
V: TRBV20-1
size: many
J: TRBJ1-1

CDR3: CASSVFWGSTEAFF
V: TRBV9
size: few
J: TRBJ1-1